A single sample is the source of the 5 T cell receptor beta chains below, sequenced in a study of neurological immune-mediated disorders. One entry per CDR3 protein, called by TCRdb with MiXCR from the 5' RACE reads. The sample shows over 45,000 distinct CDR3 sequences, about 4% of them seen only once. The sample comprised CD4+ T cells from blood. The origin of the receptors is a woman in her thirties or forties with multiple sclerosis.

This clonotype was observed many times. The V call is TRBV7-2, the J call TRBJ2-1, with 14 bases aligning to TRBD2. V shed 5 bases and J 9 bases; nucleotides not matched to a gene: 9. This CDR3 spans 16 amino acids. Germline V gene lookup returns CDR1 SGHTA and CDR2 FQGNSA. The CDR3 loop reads CASSIDRTSGGIEQFF. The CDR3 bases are TGTGCCAGCAGCATAGATCGGACTAGCGGGGGGATTGAGCAGTTCTTC.

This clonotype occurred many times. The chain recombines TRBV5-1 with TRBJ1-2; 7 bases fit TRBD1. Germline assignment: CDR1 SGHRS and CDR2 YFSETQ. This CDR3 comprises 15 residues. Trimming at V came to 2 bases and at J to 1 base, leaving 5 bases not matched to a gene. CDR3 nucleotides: TGCGCCAGCAGCTTCGGGGGACAGTATAACTATGGCTACACCTTC. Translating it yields CASSFGGQYNYGYTF.

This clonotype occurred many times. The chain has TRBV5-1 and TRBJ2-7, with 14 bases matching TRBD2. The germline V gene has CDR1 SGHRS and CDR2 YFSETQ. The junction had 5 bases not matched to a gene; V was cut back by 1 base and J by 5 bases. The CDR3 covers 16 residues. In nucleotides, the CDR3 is TGCGCCAGCAGCTTGATGACTAGCGGGGGGGGCGACGAGCAGTACTTC. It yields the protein CASSLMTSGGGDEQYF.

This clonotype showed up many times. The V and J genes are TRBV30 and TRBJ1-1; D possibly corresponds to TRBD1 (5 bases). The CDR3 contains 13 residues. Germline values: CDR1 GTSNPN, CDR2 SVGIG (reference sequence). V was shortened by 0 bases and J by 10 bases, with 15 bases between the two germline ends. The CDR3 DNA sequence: TGTGCCTGGAGTGTAGGAGGGGACCGCGCAGCTTTCTTT. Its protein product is CAWSVGGDRAAFF.

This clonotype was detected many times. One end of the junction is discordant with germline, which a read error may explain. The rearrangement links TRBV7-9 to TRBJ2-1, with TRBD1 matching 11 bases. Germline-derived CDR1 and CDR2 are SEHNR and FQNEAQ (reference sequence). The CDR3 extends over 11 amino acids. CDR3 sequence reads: CANSPLDRGLF. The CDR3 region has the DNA TGTGCCAACAGCCCATTGGACAGGGGGCTCTTC.